What follows describes a single T cell receptor beta chain. The data belong to a study of blood T cell repertoires in COVID-19. At the level of the study: Nucleic acid was either cDNA or gDNA, and it came from T cells, B-cell-depleted T cells, or PBMCs.

Germline V gene data show CDR1 as MNHNY and CDR2 as SVGAGI (reference sequence). Unmatched junction bases numbered 5, after V lost 6 bases and J lost 8 bases. The CDR3 is made up of 13 amino acids. In the original analysis: Using reference gene primer amplification, nucleated cell counts were estimated. The protocol was immunoSEQ multiplex PCR, while the TCRdb copy is restricted to in-frame clones and leaves out a portion. That table gives V, J and clone size, and the DNA gave D and trimming. This table holds about 200,000 clones, 75% to 90% found once. This receptor was identified in a human donor in a cohort sampled during active COVID-19. The rearrangement uses TRBV6-6 and TRBJ1-4; 8 bases agree with TRBD1. Material: peripheral blood. DNA for the CDR3: TGTGCCAGCAGCAGGGGGCGAGGGGAAAAACTGTTTTTT. It codes for CASSRGRGEKLFF.